The sequence of this T cell receptor beta chain was determined in a study of T cell repertoires in cytomegalovirus infection. Overall study context: Researchers turned to recently identified HLA-C-restricted CMV epitopes as well as well-studied HLA-B-restricted ones. Signatures in public TCR beta sequences pointed to both CMV infection and matching HLA type. Findings and caveats of the study: Cumulated frequencies of public TCR beta families served to identify carriers of CMV plus the relevant HLA.

TCRdb re-called the reads with MiXCR, one entry per CDR3 protein. The repertoire holds some 500,000 distinct CDR3 sequences, with around 35% as singletons. As regards this clonotype: No antigen is known for it.

CDR3 length: 15 residues. Germline CDR1 LGHNA, CDR2 YSLEER. V was clipped by 4 bases and J by 6 bases, with 16 bases between them. This chain uses TRBV4-3 with TRBJ2-1; the D gene is possibly TRBD2 (6 bases). This receptor was obtained from a human donor in good health (CMV status not recorded). Some clones in this sample may be carry-over from other donors' samples. The sample was cultured PBMCs, taken from culture after CMV antigen stimulation. Written as DNA, the CDR3 is TGCGCCAGCAGCCTTACGATTAAGGGAGGCAATGAGCAGTTCTTC. Translation gives CASSLTIKGGNEQFF.